Below are 10 T cell receptor beta chains sequenced from a single sample in a study of CD8+CD57+ T cells in acquired aplastic anemia. The use of genomic DNA as template underpinned the TCR beta VDJ and CDR3 profiling. TCRdb re-derived calls from the reads in MiXCR, one entry per CDR3 protein. Among some 170,000 distinct CDR3 sequences, roughly 45% were seen once, and the ten largest hold approximately 1%. The sequenced sample consisted of sorted CD4+, CD8+, or CD8+CD57+ T cells (not recorded which) from PBMCs. These receptors came from a human donor in good health.

This clonotype has at least ten counts. This chain joins TRBV11-1 and TRBJ2-7; D may match TRBD1 or TRBD2 (5 bases each). The V end lost 9 bases, the J end lost 1 base, and 25 bases lay between the germline ends. Germline V gives CDR1 SGHAT, CDR2 FQDESV (reference sequence). The CDR3 has 17 residues. This chain's CDR3 is CARADRRWNWGSYEQYF. The CDR3 DNA reads as TGTGCCAGGGCGGACCGCCGTTGGAACTGGGGGTCCTACGAGCAGTACTTC.

This clonotype was counted ten times or more. The chain carries TRBV7-3 and TRBJ1-1, with D possibly matching TRBD1 (6 bases). The CDR3 spans 13 residues. V shed 4 bases and J shed 1 base, with 7 bases lying between them. CDR1 and CDR2 from the germline V gene are SGHTA and FQGTGA. CDR3 sequence reads: CASSSTGNTEAFF. CDR3 DNA: TGTGCCAGCAGCTCGACAGGGAACACTGAAGCTTTCTTT.

The chain uses TRBV7-2 and TRBJ1-1; 9 nucleotides align to TRBD1. V was clipped by 5 bases and J by 4 bases; unmatched bases: 5. CDR3 length equals 14 residues. The germline V gene has CDR1 SGHTA and CDR2 FQGNSA. CDR3 sequence reads: CASSPRDRATEAFF. CDR3 DNA: TGTGCCAGCAGCCCCCGGGACAGGGCCACTGAAGCTTTCTTT.

The rearrangement links TRBV25-1 to TRBJ1-4; possible D gene TRBD1, 6 bases. CDR3 length equals 14 residues. V was shortened by 6 bases and J by 4 bases, with 12 bases between the two germline ends. From germline, CDR1 is MGHDK and CDR2 SYGVNS. CDR3 DNA sequence: TGTGCCAGCAGCCCGGACAGCAGTAATGAAAAACTGTTTTTT. Protein: CASSPDSSNEKLFF.

The sample holds many counts of this clonotype. The chain combines TRBV19 with TRBJ1-1, with no clear D. CDR3 size: 14 residues. The ends were cut back, 6 bases at V and 4 bases at J, with 15 bases in the middle. Germline CDR1 and CDR2: LNHDA and SQIVND (reference sequence). Here the CDR3 DNA reads TGTGCCAGTAGCGATGAACAGAGAGGCACTGAAGCTTTCTTT. As protein: CASSDEQRGTEAFF.

This clonotype occurred many times. The chain has TRBV20-1 and TRBJ1-6; D is uncertain. Germline lookup yields CDR1 DFQATT and CDR2 SNEGSKA (reference sequence). The CDR3 extends over 14 amino acids. Between the trimmed V and J ends, which lost 3 bases and 7 bases, there was a span of 13 bases. The CDR3 reads CSARASDTNSPLHF. CDR3 bases: TGCAGTGCTAGGGCTTCCGACACCAATTCACCCCTCCACTTT.

This clonotype was seen ten or more times. J is TRBJ2-7 and V is TRBV7-2; D is possibly TRBD1 or TRBD2 (6 bases each). The CDR3 loop spans 12 amino acids. Between the trimmed V and J ends, which lost 8 bases and 6 bases, there was a span of 14 bases. From germline, CDR1 is SGHTA and CDR2 FQGNSA. The CDR3 spells CASGGRGREQYF. The CDR3 DNA reads TGTGCCAGCGGGGGGCGCGGACGCGAGCAGTACTTC.

This clonotype has ten or more counts. The chain combines TRBV5-1 with TRBJ2-1; TRBD1 might be the D (6 bases). The CDR3 length is 19 residues. The V gene's germline CDR1 is SGHRS and CDR2 YFSETQ. The V gene lost 4 bases and the J gene lost 2 bases, with 25 bases spanning the gap. This CDR3 reads CASSGRATGHTATYNEQFF. The DNA of the CDR3 is TGCGCCAGCAGCGGGCGAGCGACAGGCCACACGGCGACCTACAATGAGCAGTTCTTC.

This clonotype was seen only once. This sequence may be a read error, since a much larger clone differs from it by one base. The CDR3 sequence is CASSLAGTGGPYEQYF. In DNA, the CDR3 is TGTGCCAGCAGCCTGGCGGGGACAGGGGGCCCCTACGAGCAGTACTTC. This chain uses TRBV5-6 with TRBJ2-7; 12 bases map to TRBD1. CDR1 is SGHDT and CDR2 is YYEEEE in the germline V gene. CDR3 length: 16 amino acids. Trimming cost V 4 bases and J 2 bases; bases outside gene matches: 7.

A note on this clonotype: With a much larger clone just one base away, this may be a read error. The V and J genes are TRBV14 and TRBJ1-2, with unresolved D. V was cut by 2 bases and J by 4 bases, with 5 bases left in between. The CDR3 is 12 amino acids. Germline CDR1 SGHDN, CDR2 FVKESK. The CDR3 loop is CASSQFVYGYTF. DNA for the CDR3: TGTGCCAGCAGCCAATTTGTCTATGGCTACACCTTC.